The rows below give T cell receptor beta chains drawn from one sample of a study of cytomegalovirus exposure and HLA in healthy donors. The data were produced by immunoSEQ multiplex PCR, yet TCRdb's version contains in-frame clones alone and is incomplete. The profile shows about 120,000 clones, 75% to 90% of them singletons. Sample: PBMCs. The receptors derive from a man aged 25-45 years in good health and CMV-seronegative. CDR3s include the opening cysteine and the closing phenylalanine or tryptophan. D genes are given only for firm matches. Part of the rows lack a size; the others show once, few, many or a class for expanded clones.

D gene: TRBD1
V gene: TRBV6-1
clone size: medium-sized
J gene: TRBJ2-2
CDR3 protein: CASSEGVGTGSGELFF
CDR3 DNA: TGTGCCAGCAGTGAAGGGGTCGGGACAGGGTCCGGGGAGCTGTTTTTT

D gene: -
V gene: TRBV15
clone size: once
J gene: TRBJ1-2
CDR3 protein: CATSSGQGNYGYTF
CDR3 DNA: TGTGCCACCAGCAGTGGGCAGGGGAACTACGGCTACACCTTC

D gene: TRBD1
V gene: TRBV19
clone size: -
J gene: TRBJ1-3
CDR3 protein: CASSLGQRVGNTIYF
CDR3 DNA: TGTGCCAGTAGTTTGGGACAGAGGGTCGGCAACACCATATATTTT

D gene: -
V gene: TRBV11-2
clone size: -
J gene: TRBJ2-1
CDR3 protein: CASSLGGGYMDEQFF
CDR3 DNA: TGTGCCAGCAGCTTAGGCGGAGGGTACATGGACGAGCAGTTCTTC

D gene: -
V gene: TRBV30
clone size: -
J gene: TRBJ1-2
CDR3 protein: CAWSPGGYGYTF
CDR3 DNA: TGTGCCTGGAGTCCCGGGGGCTATGGCTACACCTTC

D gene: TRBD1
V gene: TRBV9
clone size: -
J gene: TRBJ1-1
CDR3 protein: CASSPERGRRDTEAFF
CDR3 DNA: TGTGCCAGCAGCCCTGAAAGGGGGCGCAGGGACACTGAAGCTTTCTTT

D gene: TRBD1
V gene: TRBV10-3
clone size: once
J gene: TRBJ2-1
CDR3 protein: CAISGTGGNEQFF
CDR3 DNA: TGTGCCATCAGTGGGACAGGGGGAAATGAGCAGTTCTTC

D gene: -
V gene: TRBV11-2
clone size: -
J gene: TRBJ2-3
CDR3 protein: CASSLQRDSRTDTQYF
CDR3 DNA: TGTGCCAGCAGCCTCCAACGAGACAGCCGCACAGATACGCAGTATTTT

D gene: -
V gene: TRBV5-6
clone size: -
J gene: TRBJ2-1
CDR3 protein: CASSLVGARNEQFF
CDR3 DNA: TGTGCCAGCAGCTTGGTGGGGGCTCGGAATGAGCAGTTCTTC

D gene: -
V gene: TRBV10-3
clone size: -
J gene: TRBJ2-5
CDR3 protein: CAISEGEAGQEAQYF
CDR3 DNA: TGTGCCATCAGTGAGGGGGAGGCAGGGCAAGAGGCCCAGTACTTC

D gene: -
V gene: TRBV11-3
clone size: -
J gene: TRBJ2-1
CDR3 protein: CASSLVTTGGWDEQFF
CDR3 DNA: TGTGCCAGCAGCTTAGTAACGACTGGCGGTTGGGATGAGCAGTTCTTC

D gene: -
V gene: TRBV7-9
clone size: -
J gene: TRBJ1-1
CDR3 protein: CASSSVLTEAFF
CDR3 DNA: TGTGCCAGCAGCTCCGTCCTCACTGAAGCTTTCTTT

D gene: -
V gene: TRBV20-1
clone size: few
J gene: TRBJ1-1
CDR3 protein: CSARGASEAFF
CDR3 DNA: TGCAGTGCTAGAGGCGCTTCTGAAGCTTTCTTT

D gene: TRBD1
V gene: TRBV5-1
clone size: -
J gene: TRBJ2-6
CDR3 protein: CASSAGTGGSGANVLTF
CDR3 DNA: TGCGCCAGCAGCGCCGGGACAGGGGGGTCTGGGGCCAACGTCCTGACTTTC

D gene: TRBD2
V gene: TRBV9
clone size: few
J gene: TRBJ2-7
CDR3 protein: CASSVGEGYEQYF
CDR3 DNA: TGTGCCAGCAGCGTAGGGGAGGGCTACGAGCAGTACTTC

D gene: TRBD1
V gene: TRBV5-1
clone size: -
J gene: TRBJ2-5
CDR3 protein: CASNSWGQGVETQYF
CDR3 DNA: TGCGCCAGCAACTCATGGGGACAGGGAGTGGAGACCCAGTACTTC

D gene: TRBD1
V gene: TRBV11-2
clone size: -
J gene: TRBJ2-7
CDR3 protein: CASSFGTGDYEQYF
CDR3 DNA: TGTGCCAGCAGCTTTGGGACAGGGGACTACGAGCAGTACTTC

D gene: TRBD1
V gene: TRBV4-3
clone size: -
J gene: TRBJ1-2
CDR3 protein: CASSQVTGPLNYGYTF
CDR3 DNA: TGCGCCAGCAGCCAAGTGACAGGGCCCCTTAACTATGGCTACACCTTC

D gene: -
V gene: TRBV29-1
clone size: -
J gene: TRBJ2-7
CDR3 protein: CSVTGTLGSYEQYF
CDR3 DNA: TGCAGCGTGACGGGGACTCTTGGCTCCTACGAGCAGTACTTC

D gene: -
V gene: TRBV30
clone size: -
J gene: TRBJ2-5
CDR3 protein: CASSLQTGGETQYF
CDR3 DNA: TGTGCCTCTTCACTACAAACTGGTGGGGAGACCCAGTACTTC

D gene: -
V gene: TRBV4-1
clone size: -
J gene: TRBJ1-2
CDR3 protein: CASSQERGSNYGYTF
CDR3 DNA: TGCGCCAGCAGCCAAGAAAGAGGCAGTAACTATGGCTACACCTTC

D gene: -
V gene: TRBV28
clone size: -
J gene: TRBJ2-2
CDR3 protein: CASSLGLTGELFF
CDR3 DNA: TGTGCCAGCAGTTTGGGGCTTACCGGGGAGCTGTTTTTT